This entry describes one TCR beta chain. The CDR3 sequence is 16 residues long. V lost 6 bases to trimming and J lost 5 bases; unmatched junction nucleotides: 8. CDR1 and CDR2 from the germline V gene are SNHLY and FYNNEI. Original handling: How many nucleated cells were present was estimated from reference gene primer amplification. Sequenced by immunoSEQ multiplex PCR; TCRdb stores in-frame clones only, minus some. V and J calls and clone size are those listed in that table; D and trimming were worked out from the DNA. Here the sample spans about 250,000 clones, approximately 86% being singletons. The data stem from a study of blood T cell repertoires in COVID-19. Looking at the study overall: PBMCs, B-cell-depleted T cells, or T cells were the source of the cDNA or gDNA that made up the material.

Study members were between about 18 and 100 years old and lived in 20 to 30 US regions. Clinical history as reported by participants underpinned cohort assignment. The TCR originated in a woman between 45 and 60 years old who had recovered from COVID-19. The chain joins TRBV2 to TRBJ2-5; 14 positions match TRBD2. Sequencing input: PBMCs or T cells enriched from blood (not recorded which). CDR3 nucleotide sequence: TGTGCCAGCAGGGGGGGACTAGCGGGAGAAGTGGAGACCCAGTACTTC. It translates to CASRGGLAGEVETQYF.